The subject of this entry is one T cell receptor (beta chain). This clone was picked up many times. Its antigen target is currently unknown. Base quality data are lacking; no much larger clone is found one base away. Additional DNA sequences in this sample encode the identical CDR3. This record belongs to a study of beta chain features in type 1 diabetes (dated by TCRdb to between 2017 and 2018). Context from the whole study: Mean age, gender distribution, total cell number and subset yield were not different between patients and healthy donors. A total of roughly 100,000,000 sorted cells were examined across all samples, and the number of cells per subset was strongly correlated with RNA yield. The study compared TCRB repertoires of sorted circulating CD4+ T cell subsets between recently diagnosed type 1 diabetes patients and matched healthy donors. Regulatory and stem cell-like memory subsets were obtained from only 8 patients and about 8 healthy donors, while naive and central memory subsets were obtained from all 30 or so donors.

Summary of the overall study and its limitations: In all four CD4+ subsets, TCRB CDR3 length was moderately but significantly shorter in type 1 diabetes patients. HLA sub-analyses involved small numbers of individuals, so any influence of HLA type on TCRB rearrangement remained unresolved. Naive, central memory and regulatory TCRB repertoires appeared to be more similar among patients than among healthy donors. Patients with type 1 diabetes made fewer insertions and deleted more nucleotides at VDJ recombination sites, implying thymic rearrangement abnormalities. Because cDNA was sequenced instead of genomic DNA, activated cells with high expression could be over-represented, although the groups did not differ in activation or CD3 levels. Shorter templates might have been favored by PCR, but patient and control samples were amplified and corrected together, so both groups would have been affected equally by any skew.

Each donor gave one peripheral blood draw, averaging about 120 mL, which was collected into heparinised tubes. A BD FACSAria II was used to sort naive, central memory, regulatory and stem cell-like memory CD4+ T cells with a panel that included CD45RO, CCR7, CD25, CD127, CD95 and CD27. Purity was above 95% for every sorted population. PBMCs were isolated right away by Lymphoprep density gradient centrifugation and were stained directly, without culture. To minimize batch effects, samples were stained and sorted in pairs, one healthy donor with one patient per experiment. From the germline V gene, CDR1 is SQVTM and CDR2 is ANQGSEA. The CDR3 numbers 11 residues from cysteine through phenylalanine. Only CDR3 DNA remains: 33 bases, in frame from the first base. V is shortened by 3 bases, J by 6 bases, and the region joining them spans 5 bases. All of the isolated RNA was reverse transcribed with the High Capacity cDNA Reverse Transcription Kit, so expressed TCRB transcripts were sequenced. Naive, central memory and regulatory T cell samples underwent deep immunoSEQ sequencing, averaging about 3.57 million total reads per sample. After sorted cells were lysed in RLT buffer, RNA was extracted with DNase-treated RNeasy Micro or Mini kits, with the choice depending on cell number. To prevent cross-contamination, every cell subset was processed on its own, while patient and healthy donor samples were processed together. Using the immunoSEQ multiplex PCR, TCRB sequences were amplified from cDNA into 87-bp fragments spanning the CDR3 region. Sequencing of the amplicons was done on the Illumina HiSeq platform. In the authors' own workflow: Synthetic template baselines were used to correct PCR bias computationally, reads within Hamming distance 2 were collapsed, and singletons that could not be merged were discarded. Reads were aligned against IMGT so that V, D and J genes, CDR3 length and insertions or deletions at six rearrangement sites could be assigned. Clonotype counts were normalized to sorted cell number within each subset before computing true diversity and Gini coefficients with the tcR R package. The overlap coefficient, calculated on TCRB nucleotide sequences, was used to quantify repertoire sharing. The immuneACCESS repertoire file appears here via TCRdb, limited to in-frame rearrangements. These files lack a portion of the clones; in checked studies, under half of the deficit traces to unresolved V genes, and the cause of the others is not known. V, J and clone size were drawn from that table, and D and trimming were deduced from the DNA. This sample gives 250,000 to 300,000 clones in total; around 7.3% of them show up just once. The ten largest clonotypes hold 1% of the sample.

This sequence was found in a woman aged 18 to 35 in good health. The sample taken for sequencing was central memory CD4+ T cells from blood. The V gene is TRBV29-1 and the J gene is TRBJ2-2; the D element could tentatively be TRBD1 or TRBD2, as 5 bases agree for each. The DNA sequence is given as TGCAGCGTTGAGGGGGCCGGGGAGCTGTTTTTT. It specifies CSVEGAGELFF.